The sequence of this TCR beta chain was determined in a study of blood T cells in healthy people across ages. Together with a sample-barcoded 5' primer, a J-beta primer mix was included in a second PCR lasting about 6 to 11 cycles. Via MiXCR, TCRdb re-called the 5' RACE reads, giving one row per CDR3 protein. The table records about 780,000 distinct CDR3 sequences, roughly 46% of them present only once. Study-level findings and limits: Strong correlation linked observed beta diversity and percent naive T cells.

Concerning this clonotype itself: What it binds is not known.

The length of the CDR3 is 15 residues. The source is an elderly man in good health. The V and J genes are TRBV21-1 and TRBJ2-2; the table assigns TRBD1, which was not confirmed against the DNA. TRBV21-1 is reported as a pseudogene. The sample taken for sequencing was blood. The CDR3 reads CASSTSDRDGGELFF. CDR3 coding DNA: TGTGCCAGCAGCACTTCTGACAGGGACGGCGGGGAGCTGTTTTTT.